Presented here are 3 T cell receptor beta chains from one specimen sequenced in a study of patients and donors after allogeneic stem cell transplantation (dated by TCRdb to 2019 to 2021). Library construction relied on RT-PCR. The sample was run on a NextSeq 550. TCRdb reprocessed the public reads (quality trimming at Q25 with fastp, clone calling with MiXCR) and kept in-frame beta chains. Entries are consolidated by CDR3 protein sequence, retaining the most common genes and DNA. The sample contains 80,000 to 90,000 distinct CDR3 sequences, roughly 52% of them found a single time. The ten largest clones add up to 60% to 65% of the sample. Sequenced input: blood, either unsorted or a sorted T cell fraction (not recorded which). These receptors all come from a human donor who was either an allogeneic HSCT recipient or a stem cell or donor lymphocyte infusion donor (not recorded which). It is not recorded whose cells these are; they may come from a transplant donor.

The gene calls are TRBV4-3 and TRBJ1-1, with TRBD1 identical over 9 bases. The CDR3 runs 15 residues. Trimming removed 6 bases from V and 6 bases from J; junction bases left unmatched: 11. Germline V gene data show CDR1 as LGHNA and CDR2 as YSLEER. The CDR3 DNA reads as TGCGCCAGCAGGGCGGGACAGGGCTGGGGCGCTGAAGCTTTCTTT. Amino acid sequence: CASRAGQGWGAEAFF.

This clonotype was detected a few times. This chain joins TRBV29-1 and TRBJ1-2; D uncertain. V lost 0 bases and J lost 2, with 4 bases in between. This CDR3 spans 12 amino acids. Germline lookup yields CDR1 SQVTM and CDR2 ANQGSEA. The CDR3 coding sequence is TGCAGCGTTGAAGATCTGAACTATGGCTACACCTTC. It is translated as CSVEDLNYGYTF. The whole variable domain, filled in from reference TRBV29-1 and TRBJ1-2, reads SAVISQKPSRDICQRGTSLTIQCQVDSQVTMMFWYRQQPGQSLTLIATANQGSEATYESGFVIDKFPISRPNLTFSTLTVSNMSPEDSSIYLCSVEDLNYGYTFGSGTRLTVV.

This chain joins TRBV25-1 and TRBJ1-6; tentatively, D is TRBD1 (6 bases). Trimming pared 6 bases from V and 7 bases from J, leaving 16 bases between. Germline V gives CDR1 MGHDK, CDR2 SYGVNS. The length of the CDR3 is 15 residues. The CDR3 reads CASSAETGRNSPLHF. The CDR3 nucleotides read TGTGCCAGCAGCGCTGAGACAGGAAGAAATTCACCCCTCCACTTT. The full variable domain, in which reference TRBV25-1 and TRBJ1-6 provide the parts outside the CDR3, is EADIYQTPRYLVIGTGKKITLECSQTMGHDKMYWYQQDPGMELHLIHYSYGVNSTEKGDLSSESTVSRIRTEHFPLTLESARPSHTSQYLCASSAETGRNSPLHFGNGTRLTVT.